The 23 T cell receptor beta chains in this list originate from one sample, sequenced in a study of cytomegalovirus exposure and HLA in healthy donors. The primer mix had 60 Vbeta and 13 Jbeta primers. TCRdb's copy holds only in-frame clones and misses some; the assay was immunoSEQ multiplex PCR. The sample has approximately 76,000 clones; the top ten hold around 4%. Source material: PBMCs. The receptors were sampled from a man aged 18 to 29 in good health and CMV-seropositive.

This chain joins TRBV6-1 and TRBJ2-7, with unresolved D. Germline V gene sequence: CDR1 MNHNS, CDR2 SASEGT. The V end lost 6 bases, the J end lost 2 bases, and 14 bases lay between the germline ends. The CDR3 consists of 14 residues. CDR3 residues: CASSMGNRPYEQYF. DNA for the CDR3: TGTGCCAGCAGCATGGGTAACAGACCCTACGAGCAGTACTTC.

The CDR3 sequence: CASSYRSSGRGDTQYF. For the CDR3, the DNA is TGTGCCAGCAGTTACAGGTCTAGCGGGAGAGGGGATACGCAGTATTTT. The chain employs TRBV6-5 and TRBJ2-3; 10 bases fit TRBD2. Germline-derived CDR1 and CDR2 are MNHEY and SVGAGI. After removal of 2 bases from V and 6 bases from J, the junction contained 8 bases not matched to a gene. There are 16 residues in the CDR3.

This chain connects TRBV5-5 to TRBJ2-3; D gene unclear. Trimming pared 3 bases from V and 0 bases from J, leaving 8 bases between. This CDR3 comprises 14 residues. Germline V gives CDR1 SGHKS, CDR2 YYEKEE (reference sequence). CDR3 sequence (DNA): TGTGCCAGCAGCTCCTACCTTAGCACAGATACGCAGTATTTT. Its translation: CASSSYLSTDTQYF.

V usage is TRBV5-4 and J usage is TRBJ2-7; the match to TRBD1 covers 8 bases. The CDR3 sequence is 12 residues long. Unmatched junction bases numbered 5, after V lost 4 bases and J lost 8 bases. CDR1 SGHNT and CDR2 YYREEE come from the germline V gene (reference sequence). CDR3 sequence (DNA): TGTGCCAGCAGCCCGGACAGGGAACAGCAGTACTTC. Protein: CASSPDREQQYF.

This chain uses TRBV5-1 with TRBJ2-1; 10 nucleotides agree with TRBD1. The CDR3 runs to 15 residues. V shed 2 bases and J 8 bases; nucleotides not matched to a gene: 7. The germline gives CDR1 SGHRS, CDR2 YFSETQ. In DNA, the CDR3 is TGCGCCAGCAGCTTCACGGGACAGGGGACCCATGAGCAGTTCTTC. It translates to CASSFTGQGTHEQFF.

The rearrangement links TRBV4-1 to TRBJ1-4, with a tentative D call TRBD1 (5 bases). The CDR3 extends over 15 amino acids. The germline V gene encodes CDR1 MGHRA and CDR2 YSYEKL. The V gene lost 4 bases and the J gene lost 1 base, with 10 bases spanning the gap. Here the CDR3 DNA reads TGCGCCAGCAGCCCCCAGACAGTAACTAATGAAAAACTGTTTTTT. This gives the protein CASSPQTVTNEKLFF.

The CDR3 nucleotides read TGTGCCAGCAGCCCGGGTGGCAGGGACGAGCAGTACTTC. It specifies CASSPGGRDEQYF. The gene calls are TRBV7-9 and TRBJ2-7, with D possibly matching TRBD1 (5 bases). CDR1 is SEHNR and CDR2 is FQNEAQ in the germline V gene (reference sequence). The V end was cut by 5 bases, the J end by 5 bases, with 13 bases between. The CDR3 is made up of 13 amino acids.

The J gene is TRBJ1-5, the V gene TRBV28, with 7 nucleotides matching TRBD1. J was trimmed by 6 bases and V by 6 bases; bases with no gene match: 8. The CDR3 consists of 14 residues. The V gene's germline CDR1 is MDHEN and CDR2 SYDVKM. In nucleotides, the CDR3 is TGTGCCAGCAGAAAGAACAGGGGTGGTCAGCCCCAGCATTTT. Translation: CASRKNRGGQPQHF.

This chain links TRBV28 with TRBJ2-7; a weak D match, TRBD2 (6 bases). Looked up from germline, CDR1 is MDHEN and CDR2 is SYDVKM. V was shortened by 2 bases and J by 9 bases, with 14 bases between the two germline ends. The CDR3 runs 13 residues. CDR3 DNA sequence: TGTGCCAGCAGTTTAAGGGCGCGAGCGGGGCAGTACTTC. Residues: CASSLRARAGQYF.

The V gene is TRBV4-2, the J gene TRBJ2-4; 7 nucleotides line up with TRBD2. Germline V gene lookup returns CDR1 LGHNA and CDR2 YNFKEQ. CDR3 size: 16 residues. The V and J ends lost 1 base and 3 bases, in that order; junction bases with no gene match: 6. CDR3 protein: CASSQGLADGKNIQYF. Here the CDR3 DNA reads TGTGCCAGCAGCCAAGGGCTAGCGGATGGCAAAAACATTCAGTACTTC.

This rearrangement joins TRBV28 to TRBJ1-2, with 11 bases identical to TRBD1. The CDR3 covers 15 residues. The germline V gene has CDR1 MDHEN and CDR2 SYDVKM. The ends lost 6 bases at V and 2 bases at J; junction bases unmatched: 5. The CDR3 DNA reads TGTGCCAGCAGCGCAGGACAGGGGGCGAACTATGGCTACACCTTC. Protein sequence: CASSAGQGANYGYTF.

As DNA, the CDR3 is TGTGCCAGCAGCTTGTGGGGGGACCCCTCCTACGAGCAGTACTTC. Protein sequence: CASSLWGDPSYEQYF. The chain couples TRBV5-4 to TRBJ2-7; possible D gene TRBD2, 6 bases. Germline values: CDR1 SGHNT, CDR2 YYREEE (reference sequence). There are 15 residues in the CDR3. Trimming stripped 1 base from V and 0 bases from J, with 11 bases between.

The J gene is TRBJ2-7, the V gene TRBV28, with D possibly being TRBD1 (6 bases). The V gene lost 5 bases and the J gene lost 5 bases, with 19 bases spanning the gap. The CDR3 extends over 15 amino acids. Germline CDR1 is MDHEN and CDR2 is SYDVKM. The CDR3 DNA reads TGTGCCAGCAGTATCCAACCCCCACAGGGACACGAGCAGTACTTC. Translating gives CASSIQPPQGHEQYF.

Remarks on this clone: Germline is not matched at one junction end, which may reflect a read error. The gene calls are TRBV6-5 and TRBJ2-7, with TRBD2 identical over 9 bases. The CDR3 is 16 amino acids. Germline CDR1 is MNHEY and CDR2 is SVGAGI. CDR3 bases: TGTGCCAGCAGTTACTCCTTAGCGGGAGTCTCCAACGAGCAGTACTTC. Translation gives CASSYSLAGVSNEQYF.

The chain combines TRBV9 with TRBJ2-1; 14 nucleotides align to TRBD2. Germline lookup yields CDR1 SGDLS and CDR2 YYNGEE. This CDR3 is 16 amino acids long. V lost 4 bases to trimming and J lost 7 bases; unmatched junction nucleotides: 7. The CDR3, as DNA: TGTGCCAGCAGCTCACGACTAGCGGGGGGGGTAAATGAGCAGTTCTTC. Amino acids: CASSSRLAGGVNEQFF.

In DNA form, the CDR3 reads TGTGCCAGCAGTGACCTAGACAGGGGGGGGCCCTACGAGCAGTACTTC. Residues: CASSDLDRGGPYEQYF. V usage is TRBV2 and J usage is TRBJ2-7; TRBD1 aligns across 9 bases. V dropped 3 bases and J dropped 2; count of bases not matched to a gene: 8. The V gene's germline CDR1 is SNHLY and CDR2 FYNNEI. The CDR3 runs to 16 residues.

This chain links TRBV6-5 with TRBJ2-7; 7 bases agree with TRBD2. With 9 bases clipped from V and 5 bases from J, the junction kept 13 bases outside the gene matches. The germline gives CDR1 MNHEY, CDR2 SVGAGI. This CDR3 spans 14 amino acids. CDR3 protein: CASHKGRGVNEQYF. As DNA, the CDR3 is TGTGCCAGTCACAAGGGGAGGGGAGTCAACGAGCAGTACTTC.

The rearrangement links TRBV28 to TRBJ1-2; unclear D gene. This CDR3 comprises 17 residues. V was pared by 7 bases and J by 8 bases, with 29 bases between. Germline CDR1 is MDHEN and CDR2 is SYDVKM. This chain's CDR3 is CASTRSGTLLINEGYTF. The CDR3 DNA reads TGTGCCAGCACCCGGTCGGGAACCCTGTTGATTAATGAGGGCTACACCTTC.

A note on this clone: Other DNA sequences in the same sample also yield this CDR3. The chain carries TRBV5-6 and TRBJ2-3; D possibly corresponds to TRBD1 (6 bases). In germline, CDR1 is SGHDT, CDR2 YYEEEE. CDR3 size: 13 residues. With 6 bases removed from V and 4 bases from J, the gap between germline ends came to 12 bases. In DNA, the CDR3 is TGTGCCAGCAACTCCGGGACACCAGATACGCAGTATTTT. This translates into CASNSGTPDTQYF.

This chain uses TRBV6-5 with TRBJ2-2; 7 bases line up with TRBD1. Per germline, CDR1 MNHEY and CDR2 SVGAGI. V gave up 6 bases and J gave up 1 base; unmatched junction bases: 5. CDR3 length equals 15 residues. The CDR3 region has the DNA TGTGCCAGCAGACTACAGGGGAGGAACACCGGGGAGCTGTTTTTT. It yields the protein CASRLQGRNTGELFF.

As DNA, the CDR3 is TGTGCCAGCAGTTACTCGAGGGGGGAGGGCCTCAATGAGCAGTTCTTC. Translation gives CASSYSRGEGLNEQFF. This sequence joins TRBV6-5 and TRBJ2-1, with D perhaps TRBD2 (7 bases). The germline V gene has CDR1 MNHEY and CDR2 SVGAGI. The CDR3 has 16 amino acids. The ends were cut back, 0 bases at V and 6 bases at J, with 15 bases in the middle.

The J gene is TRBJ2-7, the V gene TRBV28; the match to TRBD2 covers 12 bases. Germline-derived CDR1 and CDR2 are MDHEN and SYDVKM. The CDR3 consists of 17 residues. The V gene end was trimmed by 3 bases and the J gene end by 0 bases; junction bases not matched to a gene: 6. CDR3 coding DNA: TGTGCCAGCAGTTTGCCTGGACTAGCGGGGACCTCCTACGAGCAGTACTTC. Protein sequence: CASSLPGLAGTSYEQYF.

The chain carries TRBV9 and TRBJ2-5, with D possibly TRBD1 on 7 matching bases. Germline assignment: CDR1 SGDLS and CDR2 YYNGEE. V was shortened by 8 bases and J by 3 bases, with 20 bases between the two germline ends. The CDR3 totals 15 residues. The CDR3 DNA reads TGTGCCAGAGGGGAATATCGCGGGACAGAAGAGACCCAGTACTTC. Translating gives CARGEYRGTEETQYF.